Below, 21 T cell receptor beta chains from the same sample are listed, as sequenced in a study of post-analysis software for immune sequencing data. General observations from the study: Patients showed TRBV5-6, TRBV5-1 and TRBV20-1 among 4 or 5 TRBV segments more frequent than in controls.

Sequencing libraries made from TCR beta cDNA carried unique molecular identifiers. A single record per CDR3 protein comes from TCRdb applying MiXCR to the PCR reads. The sample contains hundreds of thousands of distinct CDR3 sequences, 39% of which appear only once. No antigen has been assigned to these receptors. Material: blood. The receptors were gathered from a girl under 10 years old with multiple sclerosis.

The chain joins TRBV6-6 to TRBJ2-7; 10 nucleotides match TRBD1. This CDR3 spans 15 amino acids. Trimming removed 6 bases from V and 6 bases from J; junction bases left unmatched: 11. Germline CDR1 is MNHNY and CDR2 is SVGAGI (reference sequence). This CDR3 reads CASRGDRDRGSEQYF. Here the CDR3 DNA reads TGTGCCAGCAGAGGGGACCGGGACAGGGGATCCGAGCAGTACTTC.

The chain recombines TRBV5-6 with TRBJ1-1; maybe TRBD1 (5 bases). The germline gives CDR1 SGHDT, CDR2 YYEEEE. V was clipped by 4 bases and J by 7 bases, with 14 bases between them. This CDR3 has 13 amino acids. The CDR3 loop is CASSPPGVGEAFF. CDR3 DNA sequence: TGTGCCAGCAGCCCGCCGGGGGTTGGTGAAGCTTTCTTT.

This clonotype was seen only a few times. The rearrangement uses TRBV12-3 or TRBV12-4 and TRBJ2-2; D is unclear. This CDR3 is built from 16 residues. V shed 7 bases and J shed 5 bases, with 20 bases lying between them. CDR3: CASIKSLGRETGELFF. The CDR3, as DNA: TGTGCCAGCATCAAGTCCCTTGGCCGAGAAACCGGGGAGCTGTTTTTT.

This chain joins TRBV28 and TRBJ1-2; a possible D gene is TRBD1 (5 bases). CDR1 and CDR2 from the germline V gene are MDHEN and SYDVKM. CDR3 length: 14 residues. V was shortened by 8 bases and J by 2 bases, with 15 bases between the two germline ends. This CDR3 is CASGNRGRNYGYTF. DNA of the CDR3: TGTGCCAGCGGCAACCGGGGCCGGAACTATGGCTACACCTTC.

This clonotype was observed a handful of times. The J gene is TRBJ2-3, the V gene TRBV4-1; 13 nucleotides agree with TRBD2. This CDR3 has 16 residues. Losses at the gene ends were 4 bases for V and 4 bases for J; bases not matched to a gene: 5. Germline-derived CDR1 and CDR2 are MGHRA and YSYEKL. The CDR3 DNA is TGCGCCAGCAGCCTTACTAGCGGGGGGGCATCAGATACGCAGTATTTT. Its protein is CASSLTSGGASDTQYF.

The V call is TRBV27, the J call TRBJ2-1; 8 positions agree with TRBD2. The germline gives CDR1 MNHEY, CDR2 SMNVEV (reference sequence). The CDR3 totals 15 residues. V trimming: 0 bases; J trimming: 8 bases; junction bases outside the gene matches: 6. CDR3 region: CASSLSGTRPDEQFF. CDR3 coding DNA: TGTGCCAGCAGTTTATCAGGGACTAGACCGGATGAGCAGTTCTTC.

V usage is TRBV6-6 and J usage is TRBJ2-7, with 8 nucleotides matching TRBD2. This CDR3 has 13 amino acids. V shed 7 bases, J shed 6 bases, and the junction held 8 bases outside the gene matches. Germline V CDR1 and CDR2: MNHNY, SVGAGI (reference sequence). CDR3 sequence reads: CASKLSGGGEQYF. In DNA form, the CDR3 reads TGTGCCAGCAAACTAAGCGGGGGTGGCGAGCAGTACTTC.

The V gene is TRBV7-2, the J gene TRBJ2-1; the D is unclear. V was cut by 1 base and J by 9 bases, with 16 bases left in between. Germline V gives CDR1 SGHTA, CDR2 FQGNSA. CDR3 size: 15 residues. CDR3 bases: TGTGCCAGCAGCTTAGGGGCAGGTCAGAGAGTTGAGCAGTTCTTC. Translation: CASSLGAGQRVEQFF.

The chain employs TRBV6-1 and TRBJ1-2; D remains unclear. Looked up from germline, CDR1 is MNHNS and CDR2 is SASEGT. V gave up 4 bases and J gave up 7 bases, with 19 bases separating them. CDR3 size: 15 residues. CDR3 DNA: TGTGCCAGCAGTGTCGGGTACAGCCCCCCTCCTGGCTACACCTTC. Its translation is CASSVGYSPPPGYTF.

The CDR3 region has the DNA TGCGCCAGCAGCCAATCTGACAGGGTGAGCTCCTACAATGAGCAGTTCTTC. Protein: CASSQSDRVSSYNEQFF. V gene TRBV4-1 combines with J gene TRBJ2-1, with 7 bases identical to TRBD1. The CDR3 has 17 residues. Per germline, CDR1 MGHRA and CDR2 YSYEKL. J gave up 0 bases and V 2 bases, and 7 bases lay outside the gene matches.

This clonotype was observed a few times. This chain joins TRBV5-1 and TRBJ2-7; tentatively, D is TRBD1 (7 bases). CDR3 length: 16 residues. Germline V CDR1 and CDR2: SGHRS, YFSETQ. V lost 7 bases and J lost 7, with 27 bases in between. The CDR3 loop is CASSLNLGQDRGEQYF. The CDR3 bases are TGCGCCAGCTCCCTAAACCTCGGACAGGACCGGGGGGAGCAGTACTTC.

This clonotype was observed a handful of times. This chain uses TRBV2 with TRBJ1-5; the D is unclear. Per the germline V gene, CDR1 is SNHLY and CDR2 is FYNNEI. The CDR3 runs to 15 residues. V was cut by 3 bases and J by 1 base, with 10 bases left in between. In DNA, the CDR3 is TGTGCCAGCAGTGATGGGGTGACGAGCAATCAGCCCCAGCATTTT. Encoded protein: CASSDGVTSNQPQHF.

This clonotype was seen a single time. V gene TRBV20-1 combines with J gene TRBJ2-3; D is undetermined. The CDR3 covers 12 residues. Germline lookup yields CDR1 DFQATT and CDR2 SNEGSKA (reference sequence). V was pared by 2 bases and J by 4 bases, with 7 bases between. The CDR3 DNA reads TGCAGTGCTAGACCCTCCTCAGATACGCAGTATTTT. Translating gives CSARPSSDTQYF.

The chain employs TRBV6-5 and TRBJ1-6; D gene uncertain. V shed 0 bases and J shed 10 bases, with 19 bases lying between them. CDR1 is MNHEY and CDR2 is SVGAGI in the germline V gene. The CDR3 contains 17 residues. The CDR3 region is CASSYSTGPQVGSPLHF. The CDR3 region has the DNA TGTGCCAGCAGTTACTCAACCGGGCCCCAAGTAGGATCACCCCTCCACTTT.

This clonotype has a handful of counts. The V call is TRBV29-1, the J call TRBJ2-1, with a possible D match to TRBD2 (7 bases). Germline assignment: CDR1 SQVTM and CDR2 ANQGSEA. Trimming removed 4 bases from V and 6 bases from J, with 10 bases in between. This CDR3 has 12 amino acids. CDR3: CSVGGGVNEQFF. The CDR3 DNA reads TGCAGCGTTGGAGGGGGGGTCAATGAGCAGTTCTTC.

CDR3 sequence (DNA): TGTGCCAGCAGCCAAGATTCTGGCGGGGTAACCTACGAGCAGTACTTC. It is translated as CASSQDSGGVTYEQYF. V usage is TRBV4-2 and J usage is TRBJ2-7; D is possibly TRBD2 (6 bases). This CDR3 is built from 16 residues. Looked up from germline, CDR1 is LGHNA and CDR2 is YNFKEQ. The V end was cut by 0 bases, the J end by 2 bases, with 14 bases between.

The chain employs TRBV5-1 and TRBJ1-1; D gene uncertain. Germline CDR1 SGHRS, CDR2 YFSETQ. V lost 1 base, J lost 2 bases, and 12 bases lay in between. This CDR3 has 15 amino acids. CDR3 loop: CASSLKSGENTEAFF. In nucleotides, the CDR3 is TGCGCCAGCAGCTTGAAGTCAGGCGAAAACACTGAAGCTTTCTTT. The full variable domain, with the rest looked up from reference TRBV5-1 and TRBJ1-1, is KAGVTQTPRYLIKTRGQQVTLSCSPISGHRSVSWYQQTPGQGLQFLFEYFSETQRNKGNFPGRFSGRQFSNSRSEMNVSTLELGDSALYLCASSLKSGENTEAFFGQGTRLTVV.

The chain is built from TRBV4-3 and TRBJ2-4; perhaps D is TRBD1 or TRBD2 (5 bases each). The J call is doubtful: the DNA matches TRBJ2-5 better. Germline V gene lookup returns CDR1 LGHNA and CDR2 YSLEER. CDR3 length: 16 amino acids. This chain's CDR3 is CASSPNRDGVQETQYF. The CDR3 DNA sequence: TGCGCCAGCAGCCCGAACCGGGACGGGGTTCAAGAGACCCAGTACTTC.

This clonotype was recorded only once. The CDR3 DNA is TGTGCCAGCAGCAAGTCGGGCAAAACCTACGAGCAGTACTTC. Protein sequence: CASSKSGKTYEQYF. This chain links TRBV7-9 with TRBJ2-7; no clear D. The CDR3 consists of 14 residues. V was clipped by 5 bases and J by 2 bases, with 13 bases between them. The germline V gene has CDR1 SEHNR and CDR2 FQNEAQ (reference sequence).

This clonotype was counted a few times. The chain combines TRBV3-1 with TRBJ2-3; possible D gene TRBD2, 5 bases. CDR3 size: 13 residues. Trimming shortened V by 0 bases and J by 7 bases, and 8 bases separated the two germline ends. Germline CDR1 reads LGHDT; CDR2 reads YNNKEL (reference sequence). The CDR3 coding sequence is TGTGCCAGCAGCCAAGATTACGGGAATACGCAGTATTTT. This encodes CASSQDYGNTQYF.

The J gene is TRBJ2-3, the V gene TRBV6-6, with 11 nucleotides matching TRBD1. The CDR3 is 16 amino acids. Germline lookup yields CDR1 MNHNY and CDR2 SVGAGI (reference sequence). J was trimmed by 6 bases and V by 2 bases; bases with no gene match: 7. CDR3 sequence: CASSYPRDRGMDTQYF. For the CDR3, the DNA is TGTGCCAGCAGTTACCCAAGGGACAGGGGGATGGATACGCAGTATTTT.